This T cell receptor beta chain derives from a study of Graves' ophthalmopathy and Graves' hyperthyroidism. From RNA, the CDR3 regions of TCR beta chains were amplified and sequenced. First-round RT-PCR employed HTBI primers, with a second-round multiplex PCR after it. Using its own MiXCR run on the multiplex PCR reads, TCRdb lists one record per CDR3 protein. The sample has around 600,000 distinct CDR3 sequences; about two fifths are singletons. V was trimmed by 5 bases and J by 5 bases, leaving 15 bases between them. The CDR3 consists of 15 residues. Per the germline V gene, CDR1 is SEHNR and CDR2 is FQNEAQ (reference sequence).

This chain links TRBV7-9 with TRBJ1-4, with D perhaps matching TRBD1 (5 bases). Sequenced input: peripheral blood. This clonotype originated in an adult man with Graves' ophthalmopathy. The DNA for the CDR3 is TGTGCCAGCAGCGCGAGGGGAACAGTAAATGAAAAACTGTTTTTT. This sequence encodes CASSARGTVNEKLFF.